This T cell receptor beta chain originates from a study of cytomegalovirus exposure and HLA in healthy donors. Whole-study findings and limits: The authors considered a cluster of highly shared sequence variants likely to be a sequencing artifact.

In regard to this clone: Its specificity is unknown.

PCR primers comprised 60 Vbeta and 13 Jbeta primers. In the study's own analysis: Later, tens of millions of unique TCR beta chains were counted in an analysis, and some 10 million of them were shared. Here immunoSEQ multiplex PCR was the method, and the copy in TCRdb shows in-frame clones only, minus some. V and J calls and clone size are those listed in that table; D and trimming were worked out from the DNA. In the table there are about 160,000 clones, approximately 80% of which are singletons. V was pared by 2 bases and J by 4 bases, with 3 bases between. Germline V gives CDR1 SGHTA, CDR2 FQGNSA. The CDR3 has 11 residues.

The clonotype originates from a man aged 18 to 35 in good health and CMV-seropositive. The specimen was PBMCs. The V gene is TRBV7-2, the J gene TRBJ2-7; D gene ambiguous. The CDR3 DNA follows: TGTGCCAGCAGCTTATCTTACGAGCAGTACTTC. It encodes CASSLSYEQYF.